This record looks at one T cell receptor (beta chain) sequence and its context. This clonotype has more than one count but fewer than ten. What this receptor recognizes is not known. Base qualities are not recorded, but no much larger clone differs from it by a single base. This specimen comes from a study of post-analysis software for immune sequencing data (dated by TCRdb to about 2015). General notes on the study: Relapsing-remitting, secondary progressive and progressive-relapsing multiple sclerosis were recorded as disease courses, and subtype annotation was lacking for some patients. A subset of samples was prepared in parallel using single-end sample barcoding, then pooled and co-amplified after Illumina adapter ligation. Patient repertoires were compared against over ten previously published healthy control repertoires from donors aged roughly 6 to 26 years.

The label giving this sample's time point can be read as: second blood draw from one MS patient after hematopoietic stem cell transplantation. To demonstrate the VDJtools post-analysis software, TCR beta repertoires were profiled from the peripheral blood of over ten young patients with multiple sclerosis. Multiple sclerosis patients were children and adolescents aged about 6 to 17 years. What the work shows at the level of the full study, not this receptor alone: The control group was slightly older than the multiple sclerosis patient group. Direct clustering with F measure showed strong co-clustering of samples prepared in the same batch, prompting a batch-effect correction. Normalized Chao1 diversity was significantly lower in multiple sclerosis patients than controls, suggesting substantial peripheral T-cell clonal expansion.

Libraries were prepared through PCR. For sequencing, an Illumina HiSeq 2500 was employed. Unique molecular identifiers were incorporated into TCR beta cDNA libraries to reduce PCR and sequencing biases. Every 1 to 10 million input T cells yielded 500,000 or so cDNA molecules, meaning each molecule approximated one T cell. The same protocol used for the earlier healthy control dataset was applied to prepare and sequence the patient libraries. Samples belonging to the same batch were prepared together, multiplexed and sequenced on a shared HiSeq lane. For the original study's pipeline: Raw barcoded reads were processed with MIGEC, discarding single-read molecular identifier groups before consensus assembly and CDR3 extraction. VDJtools was used for post-analysis of the clonotype tables, with diversity normalized by down-sampling every dataset to the smallest sample size. In repertoire overlap clustering, CDR3 amino acid sequences, but not nucleotide sequences, were matched to correct batch-related cross-sample contamination. The public reads were reprocessed in TCRdb via fastp at Q25 and MiXCR, keeping in-frame beta chains. CDR3 protein sequences are deduplicated, and each keeps its most common genes and DNA. The V and J calls come from TCRdb's annotation, not from the publication. This sample gives about 160,000 distinct CDR3 sequences in total; under 40% of them show up just once. The top ten constitute roughly 28% of the sample.

This receptor was obtained from a girl aged 5 to 17 with multiple sclerosis. Donor details come from another sample of the same person, matched by shared clones. The sequencing here drew on blood, taken after autologous hematopoietic stem cell transplantation.

The CDR3: CATSDHSPTYEQYF. The sequenced DNA: TGTGCCACCAGTGATCATAGCCCCACCTACGAGCAGTACTTC. This chain is built from TRBV24-1 and TRBJ2-7; the D gene lacks a confident call. V was cut back by 3 bases and J by 2 bases, leaving a gap of 10 bases between them. According to the germline V gene, CDR1 reads KGHDR and CDR2 reads SFDVKD. The CDR3 starts with the cysteine, ends with the phenylalanine, and has 14 residues. The retained sequence is limited to the CDR3, 42 bases, with the frame set at the first base.